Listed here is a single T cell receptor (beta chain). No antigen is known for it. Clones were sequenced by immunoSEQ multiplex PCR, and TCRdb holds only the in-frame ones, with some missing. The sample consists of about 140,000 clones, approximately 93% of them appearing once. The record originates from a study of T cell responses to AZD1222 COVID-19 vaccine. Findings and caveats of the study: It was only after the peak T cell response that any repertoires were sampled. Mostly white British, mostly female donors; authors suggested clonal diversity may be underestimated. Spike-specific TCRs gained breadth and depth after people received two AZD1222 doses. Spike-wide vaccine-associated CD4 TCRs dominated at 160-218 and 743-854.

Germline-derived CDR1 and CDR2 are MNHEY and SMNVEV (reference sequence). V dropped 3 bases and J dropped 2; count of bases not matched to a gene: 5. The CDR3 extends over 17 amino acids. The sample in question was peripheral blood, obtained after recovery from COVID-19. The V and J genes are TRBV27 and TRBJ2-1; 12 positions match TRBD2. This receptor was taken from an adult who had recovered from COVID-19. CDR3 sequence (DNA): TGTGCCAGCAGTTTTAGGACTAGCGGGGCTACCTACAATGAGCAGTTCTTC. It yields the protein CASSFRTSGATYNEQFF.